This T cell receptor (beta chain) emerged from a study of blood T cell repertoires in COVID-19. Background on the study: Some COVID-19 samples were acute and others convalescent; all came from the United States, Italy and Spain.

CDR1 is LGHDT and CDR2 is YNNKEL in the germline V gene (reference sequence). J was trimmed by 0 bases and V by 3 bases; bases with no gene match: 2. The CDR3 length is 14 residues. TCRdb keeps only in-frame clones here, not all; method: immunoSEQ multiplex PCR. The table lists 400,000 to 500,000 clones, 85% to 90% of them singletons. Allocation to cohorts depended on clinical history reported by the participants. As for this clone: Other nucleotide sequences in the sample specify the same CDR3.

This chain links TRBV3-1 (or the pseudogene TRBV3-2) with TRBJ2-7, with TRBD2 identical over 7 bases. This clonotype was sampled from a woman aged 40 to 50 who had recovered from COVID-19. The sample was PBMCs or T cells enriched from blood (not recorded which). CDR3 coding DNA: TGTGCCAGCAGCCAGGGACTAAGCTCCTACGAGCAGTACTTC. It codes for CASSQGLSSYEQYF.